A selection of T cell receptor beta chains follows, all from one sample in a study of T cells after somatic rescue of genetic block. Assay used: immunoSEQ multiplex PCR; TCRdb lists only in-frame clones, some missing. This sample has 67,000 or so clones, with just over 90% found just once. The sequencing sample was made of peripheral blood mononuclear cells (PBMCs). These receptors came from a man aged 25-40 years. The CDR3 runs from the conserved cysteine through the conserved F or W. A D gene is named only where the DNA matches it firmly. Size is omitted from some rows. Given values are once, few, many or a class for expanded clones.

J: TRBJ2-1
D: NA
size: NA
V: TRBV7-2
DNA: TGTGCCAGCAGCTATGACCAAAACAATGAGCAGTTCTTC
CDR3: CASSYDQNNEQFF

J: TRBJ1-6
D: TRBD1
size: NA
V: TRBV4-2
DNA: TGTGCCAGCAGCCAAGGAGGGGGACAGCGAAATTCACCCCTCCACTTT
CDR3: CASSQGGGQRNSPLHF

J: TRBJ2-5
D: TRBD2
size: NA
V: TRBV30
DNA: TGTGCCTGGAGTGCCTTAGCGGGGGGGCTGGAGACCCAGTACTTC
CDR3: CAWSALAGGLETQYF

J: TRBJ2-5
D: TRBD1
size: once
V: TRBV6-5
DNA: TGTGCCAGCAGTAAAGACAGGGCCCAAGAGACCCAGTACTTC
CDR3: CASSKDRAQETQYF

J: TRBJ1-1
D: TRBD1
size: NA
V: TRBV2
DNA: TGTGCCAGCAGTGCAACAGGGGTGGGCACTGAAGCTTTCTTT
CDR3: CASSATGVGTEAFF

J: TRBJ2-1
D: TRBD2
size: NA
V: TRBV5-4
DNA: TGTGCCAGCAGCCGGGTAGCTAGCGGGGGGTACAATGAGCAGTTCTTC
CDR3: CASSRVASGGYNEQFF

J: TRBJ1-4
D: NA
size: NA
V: TRBV2
DNA: TGTGCCAGCAGTGAAGTGAACAGGGCGGGGGGAAAACTGTTTTTT
CDR3: CASSEVNRAGGKLFF

J: TRBJ2-5
D: NA
size: NA
V: TRBV9
DNA: TGTGCCAGCAGCGTAGGGCTAGCAGAAGAGACCCAGTACTTC
CDR3: CASSVGLAEETQYF

J: TRBJ1-2
D: TRBD1
size: NA
V: TRBV18
DNA: TGTGCCAGCTCACCGGACAGGGGGCCTAACTATGGCTACACCTTC
CDR3: CASSPDRGPNYGYTF

J: TRBJ2-1
D: TRBD1
size: NA
V: TRBV7-9
DNA: TGTGCCAGCAGCGACCGGACAGGGCCTGGCAATGAGCAGTTCTTC
CDR3: CASSDRTGPGNEQFF

J: TRBJ2-1
D: TRBD2
size: NA
V: TRBV6-4
DNA: TGTGCCAGCAGTGAGCGGGAGGACCCTTATGGGAATGAGCAGTTCTTC
CDR3: CASSEREDPYGNEQFF

J: TRBJ1-6
D: NA
size: NA
V: TRBV6-5
DNA: TGTGCCAGCAAAGGGGACGGCCATAATTCACCCCTCCACTTT
CDR3: CASKGDGHNSPLHF

J: TRBJ2-1
D: NA
size: NA
V: TRBV25-1
DNA: TGTGCCAGCAGTTTATCTTTCTGGGCGACTAAGTACAATGAGCAGTTCTTC
CDR3: CASSLSFWATKYNEQFF

J: TRBJ2-3
D: NA
size: once
V: TRBV29-1
DNA: TGCAGCGTTGAAGACGAAGTCAACAGGGCTAGCACAGATACGCAGTATTTT
CDR3: CSVEDEVNRASTDTQYF

J: TRBJ2-3
D: TRBD1
size: NA
V: TRBV4-2
DNA: TGTGCCAGCGCAATTCGGGTGGCAGGGGGTGAAGATACGCAGTATTTT
CDR3: CASAIRVAGGEDTQYF

J: TRBJ2-1
D: NA
size: NA
V: TRBV27
DNA: TGTGCCAGCATAACCGCAAGCTCCTACAATGAGCAGTTCTTC
CDR3: CASITASSYNEQFF

J: TRBJ1-6
D: NA
size: NA
V: TRBV2
DNA: TGTGCCAGCAGTGAAATGGACAGAAGTAATTCACCCCTCCACTTT
CDR3: CASSEMDRSNSPLHF

J: TRBJ2-2
D: NA
size: NA
V: TRBV4-3
DNA: TGCGCCAGCAGCCAAGCCTTGACTATAGCGGCCGGGGAGCTGTTTTTT
CDR3: CASSQALTIAAGELFF

J: TRBJ1-4
D: TRBD1
size: NA
V: TRBV6-6
DNA: TGTGCCAGCAGTTCCACAGGGGCCTTTAATGAAAAACTGTTTTTT
CDR3: CASSSTGAFNEKLFF

J: TRBJ1-1
D: NA
size: NA
V: TRBV6-1
DNA: TGTGCCAGCAACCGCCAGGACGTAGACACTGAAGCTTTCTTT
CDR3: CASNRQDVDTEAFF

J: TRBJ2-1
D: NA
size: NA
V: TRBV7-2
DNA: TGTGCCAGCAGCTTTGGTTGGTCGGAGGAGTACAATGAGCAGTTCTTC
CDR3: CASSFGWSEEYNEQFF

J: TRBJ2-5
D: TRBD1
size: NA
V: TRBV7-7
DNA: TGTGCTAGCAGCGAACAGGGGGAGAGCCAAGAGACCCAGTACTTC
CDR3: CASSEQGESQETQYF

J: TRBJ2-2
D: NA
size: NA
V: TRBV19
DNA: TGTGCCAGTAGTATCGGATCCCACACCGGGGAGCTGTTTTTT
CDR3: CASSIGSHTGELFF

J: TRBJ1-1
D: NA
size: NA
V: TRBV6-5
DNA: TGTGCCAGCAGTTACCCGGGATTAGGTGCTGAAGCTTTCTTT
CDR3: CASSYPGLGAEAFF

J: TRBJ2-7
D: TRBD1
size: NA
V: TRBV27
DNA: TGTGCCAGCAGTTCATCCGGGACAGGGGGTGGGCAGTACTTC
CDR3: CASSSSGTGGGQYF

J: TRBJ2-1
D: TRBD2
size: NA
V: TRBV18
DNA: TGTGCCAGCTCACGAGCGGGGGGGGCCGAGGTACAGTTCTTC
CDR3: CASSRAGGAEVQFF

J: TRBJ2-1
D: NA
size: NA
V: TRBV10-3
DNA: TGTGCCACGAGTGACCGAGGCGGTGAGCAGTTCTTC
CDR3: CATSDRGGEQFF

J: TRBJ1-5
D: NA
size: NA
V: TRBV7-2
DNA: TGTGCCAGCAGCCTCTCCGGGAACACCAATCAGCCCCAGCATTTT
CDR3: CASSLSGNTNQPQHF

J: TRBJ2-3
D: NA
size: NA
V: TRBV5-1
DNA: TGCGCCAGCAGCTTACCGGTAGGGACAGATACGCAGTATTTT
CDR3: CASSLPVGTDTQYF

J: TRBJ2-7
D: NA
size: NA
V: TRBV7-2
DNA: TGTGCCAGCAGCGATCGACGCGAGCAGTACTTC
CDR3: CASSDRREQYF

J: TRBJ1-2
D: NA
size: NA
V: TRBV30
DNA: TGTGCCTGGCGCCCCCCCCCGGCAGGGGAAGACTATGGCTACACCTTC
CDR3: CAWRPPPAGEDYGYTF

J: TRBJ2-2
D: NA
size: NA
V: TRBV7-9
DNA: TGTGCCAGCAGCTTGGAGTTAACCGGGGAGCTGTTTTTT
CDR3: CASSLELTGELFF

J: TRBJ2-7
D: NA
size: NA
V: TRBV15
DNA: TGTGCCACCAGCAGAGCGTGGGACGAGCAGTACTTC
CDR3: CATSRAWDEQYF

J: TRBJ1-2
D: NA
size: NA
V: TRBV15
DNA: TGTGCCACCAGCACACGATGGGGGACTCGGCAGGACTATGGCTACACCTTC
CDR3: CATSTRWGTRQDYGYTF

J: TRBJ1-2
D: NA
size: NA
V: TRBV5-6
DNA: TGTGCCAGCAGCGCACAACAGGGAATACGTGGCTACACCTTC
CDR3: CASSAQQGIRGYTF

J: TRBJ2-7
D: NA
size: NA
V: TRBV6-5
DNA: TGTGCCAGCAGTTATTTCGGGGGCCTCTCCTACGAGCAGTACTTC
CDR3: CASSYFGGLSYEQYF

J: TRBJ2-2
D: NA
size: NA
V: TRBV11-1
DNA: TGTGCCAGCAGCCGGGACTCGAACACCGGGGAGCTGTTTTTT
CDR3: CASSRDSNTGELFF

J: TRBJ1-4
D: NA
size: NA
V: TRBV7-9
DNA: TGTGCCAGCAGCTCCAACTTAGACACGTCCACCCGGGGACTGTTTTTT
CDR3: CASSSNLDTSTRGLFF

J: TRBJ2-3
D: NA
size: once
V: TRBV15
DNA: TGTGCCACCAGCCCGCGGCCCCCGGGGACAGATACGCAGTATTTT
CDR3: CATSPRPPGTDTQYF

J: TRBJ2-1
D: TRBD2
size: NA
V: TRBV27
DNA: TGTGCCAGCATTATACTAGCGGAGACCTACAATGAGCAGTTCTTC
CDR3: CASIILAETYNEQFF

J: TRBJ2-7
D: NA
size: once
V: TRBV19
DNA: TGTGCCAGTAGTATAGGGACGCTCTACGAGCAGTACTTC
CDR3: CASSIGTLYEQYF

J: TRBJ2-7
D: NA
size: once
V: TRBV19
DNA: TGTGCCAGTAGCACCCAGGGGGGCGAGCAGTACTTC
CDR3: CASSTQGGEQYF

J: TRBJ2-1
D: TRBD2
size: NA
V: TRBV5-1
DNA: TGCGCCAGCAGGGTAGCGGGAGGCTCCTACAATGAGCAGTTCTTC
CDR3: CASRVAGGSYNEQFF

J: TRBJ2-1
D: TRBD2
size: once
V: TRBV30
DNA: TGTGCCTGGAACACCGGGACTAGCGTTTACAATGAGCAGTTCTTC
CDR3: CAWNTGTSVYNEQFF

J: TRBJ1-1
D: NA
size: NA
V: TRBV5-1
DNA: TGCGCCAGCAGCTTCGGGACATTGAACACTGAAGCTTTCTTT
CDR3: CASSFGTLNTEAFF

J: TRBJ1-1
D: NA
size: NA
V: TRBV6-6
DNA: TGTGCCAGCAGGGGTCAGGAGATGAACACTGAAGCTTTCTTT
CDR3: CASRGQEMNTEAFF

J: TRBJ2-1
D: TRBD2
size: NA
V: TRBV5-6
DNA: TGTGCCAGCAGCATCAGGAGCGGGAAATACAATGAGCAGTTCTTC
CDR3: CASSIRSGKYNEQFF

J: TRBJ2-1
D: TRBD1
size: NA
V: TRBV7-3
DNA: TGTGCCAGCAGCTCCGGGACAGGGGCCTACAATGAGCAGTTCTTC
CDR3: CASSSGTGAYNEQFF

J: TRBJ2-4
D: NA
size: NA
V: TRBV30
DNA: TGTGCCGGCGATGCAGGGCGCCCCATTCAGTACTTC
CDR3: CAGDAGRPIQYF

J: TRBJ2-3
D: NA
size: NA
V: TRBV7-2
DNA: TGTGCCAGCAGCCTGACAGGGCTGGGGGGTCCAAATACGCAGTATTTT
CDR3: CASSLTGLGGPNTQYF

J: TRBJ2-3
D: TRBD2
size: NA
V: TRBV6-4
DNA: TGTGCCAGCAGTGACGGGGTTAGCGGGGGAGGCACAGATACGCAGTATTTT
CDR3: CASSDGVSGGGTDTQYF

J: TRBJ1-5
D: NA
size: NA
V: TRBV11-2
DNA: TGTGCCAGCAGCTTAGGCCGGGATATCTCCTATCAGCCCCAGCATTTT
CDR3: CASSLGRDISYQPQHF

J: TRBJ1-2
D: NA
size: NA
V: TRBV2
DNA: TGTGCCAGCAGCAGGGACTATGGCTACACCTTC
CDR3: CASSRDYGYTF

J: TRBJ1-2
D: NA
size: NA
V: TRBV30
DNA: TGTGCCTGGAGTGGACAACAGCTAAATTACTATGGCTACACCTTC
CDR3: CAWSGQQLNYYGYTF

J: TRBJ1-1
D: NA
size: NA
V: TRBV29-1
DNA: TGCAGCGTTGAAGGATCCGGGGGAGCTGAAGCTTTCTTT
CDR3: CSVEGSGGAEAFF